This T cell receptor (beta chain) came from a study of T cell repertoires in cytomegalovirus infection. Study-wide background: CMV epitopes, recently identified HLA-C-restricted and well-studied HLA-B-restricted, were used. In public TCR beta signatures, there were indications of both CMV infection and matching HLA type. Study-wide results and caveats: Dominant in the ex vivo response were TCR beta clonotypes restricted by HLA-C and specific for CMV.

This clonotype was seen repeatedly, ten times or more. The antigen is not known. The CDR3 totals 17 residues. Germline loops: CDR1 SGHTA, CDR2 FQGNSA. V was trimmed by 3 bases and J by 2 bases, leaving 14 bases between them. In TCRdb, the reads were re-called with MiXCR into one record per CDR3 protein. The sample carries about 270,000 distinct CDR3 sequences, approximately 22% recorded once. The input for sequencing was cultured PBMCs, taken from culture after CMV antigen stimulation. The sequence was collected from a human donor in good health (CMV status not recorded). Some clones in this sample may be carry-over from other donors' samples. The chain uses TRBV7-2 and TRBJ1-6; maybe TRBD1 (5 bases). CDR3: CASSFAIRDPYNSPLHF. CDR3 DNA: TGTGCCAGCAGCTTTGCGATCAGGGACCCCTATAATTCACCCCTCCACTTT.